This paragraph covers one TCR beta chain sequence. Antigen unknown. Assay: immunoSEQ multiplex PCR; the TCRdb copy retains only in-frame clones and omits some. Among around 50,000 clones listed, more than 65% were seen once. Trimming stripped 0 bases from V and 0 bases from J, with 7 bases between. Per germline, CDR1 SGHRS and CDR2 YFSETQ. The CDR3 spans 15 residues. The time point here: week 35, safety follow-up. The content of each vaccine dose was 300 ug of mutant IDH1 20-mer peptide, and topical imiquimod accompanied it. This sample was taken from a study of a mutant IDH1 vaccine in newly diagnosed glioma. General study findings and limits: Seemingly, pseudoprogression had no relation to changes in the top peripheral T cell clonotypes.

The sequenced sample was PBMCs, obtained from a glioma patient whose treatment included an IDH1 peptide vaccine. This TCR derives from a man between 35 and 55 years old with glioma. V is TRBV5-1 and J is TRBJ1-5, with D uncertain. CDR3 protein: CASSLAGDSNQPQHF. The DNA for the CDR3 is TGCGCCAGCAGCTTGGCCGGGGATAGCAATCAGCCCCAGCATTTT.